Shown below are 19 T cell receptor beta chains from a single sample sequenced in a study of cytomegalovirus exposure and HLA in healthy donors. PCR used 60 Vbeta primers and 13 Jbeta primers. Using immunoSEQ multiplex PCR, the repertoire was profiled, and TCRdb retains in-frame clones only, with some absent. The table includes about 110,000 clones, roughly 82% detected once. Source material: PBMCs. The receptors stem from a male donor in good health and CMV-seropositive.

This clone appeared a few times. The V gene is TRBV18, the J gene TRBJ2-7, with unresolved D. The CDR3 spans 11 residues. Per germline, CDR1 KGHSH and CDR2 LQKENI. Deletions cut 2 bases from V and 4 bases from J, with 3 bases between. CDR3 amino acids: CASSPEYEQYF. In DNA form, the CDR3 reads TGTGCCAGCTCACCAGAGTACGAGCAGTACTTC. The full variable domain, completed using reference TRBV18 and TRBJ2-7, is NAGVMQNPRHLVRRRGQEARLRCSPMKGHSHVYWYRQLPEEGLKFMVYLQKENIIDESGMPKERFSAEFPKEGPSILRIQQVVRGDSAAYFCASSPEYEQYFGPGTRLTVT.

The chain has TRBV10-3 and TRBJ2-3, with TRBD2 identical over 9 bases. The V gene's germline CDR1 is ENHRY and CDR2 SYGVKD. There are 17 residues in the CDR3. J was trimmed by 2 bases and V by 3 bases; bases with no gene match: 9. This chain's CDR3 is CAISDQRAGGNTDTQYF. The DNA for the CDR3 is TGTGCCATCAGTGACCAGAGGGCGGGGGGGAACACAGATACGCAGTATTTT.

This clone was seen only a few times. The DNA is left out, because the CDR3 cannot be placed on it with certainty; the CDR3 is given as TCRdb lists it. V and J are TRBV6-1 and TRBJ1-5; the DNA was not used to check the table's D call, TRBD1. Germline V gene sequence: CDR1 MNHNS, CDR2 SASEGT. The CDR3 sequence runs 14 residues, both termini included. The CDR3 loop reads CASVWAGGNQPQNF.

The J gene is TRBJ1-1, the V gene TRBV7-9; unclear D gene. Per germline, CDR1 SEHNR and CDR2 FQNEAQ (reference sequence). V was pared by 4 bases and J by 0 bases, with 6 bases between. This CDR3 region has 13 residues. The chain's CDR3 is CASSSNLNTEAFF. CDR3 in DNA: TGTGCCAGCAGCTCAAATCTGAACACTGAAGCTTTCTTT.

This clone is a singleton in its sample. The CDR3 region has the DNA TGCGCCAGCAGCTTGGTCGGGCAGCGGGAAGATACGCAGTATTTT. Its translation is CASSLVGQREDTQYF. V is TRBV5-1 and J is TRBJ2-3; 7 bases are a match to TRBD2. The V gene's germline CDR1 is SGHRS and CDR2 YFSETQ. The CDR3 spans 15 residues. The ends lost 0 bases at V and 5 bases at J; junction bases unmatched: 6.

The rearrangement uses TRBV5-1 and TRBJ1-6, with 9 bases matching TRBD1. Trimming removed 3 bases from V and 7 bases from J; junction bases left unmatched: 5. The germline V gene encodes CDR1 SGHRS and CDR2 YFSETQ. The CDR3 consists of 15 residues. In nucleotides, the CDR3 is TGCGCCAGCAGCTATGAGACAGGGGGAAATTCACCCCTCCACTTT. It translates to CASSYETGGNSPLHF.

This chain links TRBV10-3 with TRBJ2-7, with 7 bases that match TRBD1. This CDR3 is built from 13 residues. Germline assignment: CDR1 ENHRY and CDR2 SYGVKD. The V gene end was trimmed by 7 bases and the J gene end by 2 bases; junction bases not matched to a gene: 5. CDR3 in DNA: TGTGCCATCACCAGGGACAGTACCTACGAGCAGTACTTC. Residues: CAITRDSTYEQYF.

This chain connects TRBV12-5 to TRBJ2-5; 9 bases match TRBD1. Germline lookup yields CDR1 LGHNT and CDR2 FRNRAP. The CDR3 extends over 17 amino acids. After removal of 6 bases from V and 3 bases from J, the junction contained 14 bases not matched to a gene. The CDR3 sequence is CASGPRLRDRAEETQYF. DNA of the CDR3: TGTGCTAGTGGCCCCCGGCTTAGGGACAGGGCCGAAGAGACCCAGTACTTC.

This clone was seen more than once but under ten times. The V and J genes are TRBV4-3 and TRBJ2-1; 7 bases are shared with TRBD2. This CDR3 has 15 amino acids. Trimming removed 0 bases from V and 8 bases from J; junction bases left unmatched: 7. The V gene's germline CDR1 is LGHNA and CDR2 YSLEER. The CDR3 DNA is TGCGCCAGCAGCCAAGAATGGGGGGGGGTAGATGAGCAGTTCTTC. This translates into CASSQEWGGVDEQFF.

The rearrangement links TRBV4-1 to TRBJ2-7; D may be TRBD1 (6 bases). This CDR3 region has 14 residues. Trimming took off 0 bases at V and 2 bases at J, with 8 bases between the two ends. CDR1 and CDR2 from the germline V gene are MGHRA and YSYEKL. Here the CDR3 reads CASSQDAGAYEQYF. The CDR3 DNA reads TGCGCCAGCAGCCAAGATGCAGGGGCCTACGAGCAGTACTTC.

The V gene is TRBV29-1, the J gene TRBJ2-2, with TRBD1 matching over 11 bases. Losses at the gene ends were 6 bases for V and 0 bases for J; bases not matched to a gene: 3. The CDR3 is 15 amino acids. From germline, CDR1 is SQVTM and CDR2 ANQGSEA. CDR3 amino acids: CSVRDRGTNTGELFF. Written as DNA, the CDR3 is TGCAGCGTCCGGGACAGGGGGACGAACACCGGGGAGCTGTTTTTT.

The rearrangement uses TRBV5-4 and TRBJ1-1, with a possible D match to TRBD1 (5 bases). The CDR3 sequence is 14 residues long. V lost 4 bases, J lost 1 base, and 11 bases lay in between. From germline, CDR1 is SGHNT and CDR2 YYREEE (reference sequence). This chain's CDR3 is CASSLGGANTEAFF. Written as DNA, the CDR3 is TGTGCCAGCAGCCTGGGTGGGGCGAACACTGAAGCTTTCTTT.

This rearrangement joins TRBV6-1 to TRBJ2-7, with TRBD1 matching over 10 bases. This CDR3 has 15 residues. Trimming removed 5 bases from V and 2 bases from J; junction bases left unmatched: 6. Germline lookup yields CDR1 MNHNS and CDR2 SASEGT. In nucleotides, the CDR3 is TGTGCCAGCAGTCCAGGACAGGGGGACGCCTACGAGCAGTACTTC. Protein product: CASSPGQGDAYEQYF.

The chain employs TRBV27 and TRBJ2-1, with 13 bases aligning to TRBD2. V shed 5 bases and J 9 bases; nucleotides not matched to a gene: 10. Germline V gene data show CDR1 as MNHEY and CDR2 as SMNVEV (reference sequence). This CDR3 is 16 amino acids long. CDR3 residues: CASSPERTSGSGEQFF. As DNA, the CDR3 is TGTGCCAGCAGTCCCGAACGGACTAGCGGGAGTGGTGAGCAGTTCTTC.

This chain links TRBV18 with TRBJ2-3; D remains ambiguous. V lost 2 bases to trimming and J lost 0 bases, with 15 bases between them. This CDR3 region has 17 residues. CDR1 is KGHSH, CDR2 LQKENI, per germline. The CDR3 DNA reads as TGTGCCAGCTCACCATTAAGGAGAGGAGATAGCACAGATACGCAGTATTTT. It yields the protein CASSPLRRGDSTDTQYF.

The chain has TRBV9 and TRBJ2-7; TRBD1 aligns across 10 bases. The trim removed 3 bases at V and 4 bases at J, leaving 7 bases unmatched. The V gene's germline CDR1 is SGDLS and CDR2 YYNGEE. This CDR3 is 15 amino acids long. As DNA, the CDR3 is TGTGCCAGCAGCGAGCAGGGACAGGGGTTTTACGAGCAGTACTTC. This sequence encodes CASSEQGQGFYEQYF.

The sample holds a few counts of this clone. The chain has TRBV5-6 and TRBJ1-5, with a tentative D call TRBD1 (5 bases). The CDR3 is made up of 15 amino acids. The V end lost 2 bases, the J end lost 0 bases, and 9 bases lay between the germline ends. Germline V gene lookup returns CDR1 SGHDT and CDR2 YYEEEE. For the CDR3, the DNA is TGTGCCAGCAGCTTCAGGGATTATAGCAATCAGCCCCAGCATTTT. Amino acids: CASSFRDYSNQPQHF.

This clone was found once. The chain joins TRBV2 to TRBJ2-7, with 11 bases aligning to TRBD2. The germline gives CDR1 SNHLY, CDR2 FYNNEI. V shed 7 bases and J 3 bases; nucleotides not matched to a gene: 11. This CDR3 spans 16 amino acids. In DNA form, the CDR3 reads TGTGCCAGCACCCCGCAAGGACTAGCGGGCGTCTACGAGCAGTACTTC. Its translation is CASTPQGLAGVYEQYF.

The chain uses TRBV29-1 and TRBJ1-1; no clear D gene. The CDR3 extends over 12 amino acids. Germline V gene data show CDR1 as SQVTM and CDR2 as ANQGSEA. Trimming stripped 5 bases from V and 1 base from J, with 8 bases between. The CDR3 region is CSVFGENTEAFF. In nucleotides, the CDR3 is TGCAGCGTTTTCGGGGAGAACACTGAAGCTTTCTTT.